This T cell receptor (beta chain) was sequenced for a study of T cells after yellow fever vaccination (dated by TCRdb to about 2019). Turning to the overall study: The SMART-Seq v4 Ultra Low Input RNA kit was used to prepare libraries from fractions with low cell numbers. Two healthy male donors made up the cohort, one aged 18 to 29 years and the other aged 30 to 40 years. Blood was collected at multiple timepoints before and after primary and secondary immunization, and bulk PBMC replicates and cell subsets were isolated. To follow T-cell clones before and after primary and booster YFV17D yellow fever vaccination, bulk TCR alpha and beta repertoires were sequenced over time.

Study-level results and caveats: A small fraction of clonotypes showed up in both the CD4 and CD8 compartments, probably as a result of convergent recombination. FACS-sorted repertoires could contain abundant contaminating clonotypes from the bulk population, so computational filtering was required. Most clones expanded after primary vaccination (around 96% of CD4 and 70% to 90% of CD8) were re-detected after the booster, suggesting that broad memory maintenance occurred. Only a couple of donors were included in the study, so the extent to which the findings can be generalized is limited. The secondary T-cell response was weaker than the primary response but faster, peaking on day 5 instead of day 15.

TCRdb names Illumina NovaSeq 6000 as the instrument used. TCR cDNA was made using 5'RACE template switching, a step that added a universal primer site and unique molecular identifiers. cDNA synthesis was primed from both the TCR alpha and TCR beta constant segments. Library amplification involved two PCR steps, and the second step added sample barcodes and sequencing adapters. Libraries were sequenced on Illumina HiSeq 2500 (2x100 bp) or NovaSeq (2x150 bp). The paper's data handling went like this. MIGEC handled demultiplexing of reads and collapsing into UMI consensus sequences, while MiXCR performed V(D)J alignment. Clonotypes responding to the vaccine were identified with edgeR on replicate PBMC samples, with the criteria of FDR below 0.01 and a log2 fold change above 5 up to day 15. CD4 or CD8 identity was assigned to each bulk clonotype according to whether the clonotype was present at higher abundance in the sequenced CD4 repertoire or the sequenced CD8 repertoire. TCRdb trimmed public reads at Q25 via fastp, called clones via MiXCR and kept in-frame beta chains. Merged by CDR3 protein, the rows form single entries marked with the most common genes and DNA. None of the V and J calls come from the authors' own analysis; TCRdb made them. The sample has 100,000 to 150,000 distinct CDR3 sequences on record, under 9% of them singletons. Approximately 37% of the sample is held by the ten biggest clonotypes.

Including the terminal cysteine and phenylalanine, the CDR3 comprises 16 residues. Just CDR3 DNA is preserved here, 48 bases in frame from base 1. Germline trimming amounts to 3 bases on V and 1 base on J, with 9 as the count of junction bases outside the gene matches. Taken from the germline V gene, the CDR1 and CDR2 loops are SQVTM and ANQGSEA. There are a few counts of this clonotype. The specificity of this receptor is unknown. The sample holds no much larger clone one base away, and base qualities are not on file. Sample treatment or condition, as interpreted from the label and publication: live attenuated yellow fever vaccine strain. A standard Ficoll-Paque protocol was used to isolate PBMCs from peripheral blood. Dynabeads CD4 and CD8 positive selection kits were used to isolate CD4 and CD8 T-cell fractions. RNA was extracted with TriZol from bulk PBMCs, CD4 and CD8 fractions, and dextramer-positive and dextramer-negative fractions.

The TCR comes from a man aged 18 to 30 who received the YFV17D yellow fever vaccine. The chain couples TRBV29-1 to TRBJ2-1, and 7 bases in between align with TRBD1. The specimen was CD8+ T cells sorted from PBMCs, collected on the day of the yellow fever booster vaccination. The encoded CDR3 is CSVDRPDRESYNEQFF. The nucleotide sequence is TGCAGCGTTGACCGGCCCGACAGGGAGTCCTACAATGAGCAGTTCTTC.